These T cell receptor beta chains were read from a single sample in a study of T cell responses to AZD1222 COVID-19 vaccine. Produced via immunoSEQ multiplex PCR; TCRdb's table is partial and in-frame only. The table includes about 110,000 clones, roughly four fifths detected once. The sequences come from peripheral blood, collected on day 0 of AZD1222 vaccination. These TCRs come from an adult in good health. Each CDR3 is given with its conserved first and last residue. The D gene is left open where the match is weak. Only some rows state a clone size, as once, few, many or a class for expanded clones.

J gene | V gene | D gene | clone size | CDR3 DNA | CDR3 protein
TRBJ2-7 | TRBV28 | NA | NA | TGTGCCAGCAGTACGCGGACGAGAGGGGAGCAGTACTTC | CASSTRTRGEQYF
TRBJ1-1 | TRBV30 | NA | once | TGTGCCTGGAGCCCAGGGAACACTGAAGCTTTCTTT | CAWSPGNTEAFF
TRBJ1-6 | TRBV28 | NA | NA | TGTGCCAGCAGCGTGGTGGGACGGCGTAATTCACCCCTCCACTTT | CASSVVGRRNSPLHF
TRBJ2-2 | TRBV5-4 | TRBD2 | NA | TGTGCCAGCAGCCCGGGAGGGTGGGACACCGGGGAGCTGTTTTTT | CASSPGGWDTGELFF
TRBJ1-2 | TRBV6-5 | NA | NA | TGTGCCAGCAGTTACTCCAACCGGGACCGGGCTGGCTACACCTTC | CASSYSNRDRAGYTF
TRBJ2-7 | TRBV11-2 | NA | few | TGTGCCAGCAGTCGGACCGGAGCCTACGAGCAGTACTTC | CASSRTGAYEQYF
TRBJ2-1 | TRBV7-9 | NA | NA | TGTGCCAGCAGCCCTACCTTCCGGGAGCAGTTCTTC | CASSPTFREQFF
TRBJ2-5 | TRBV5-6 | TRBD2 | medium-sized | TGTGCCAGCAGCTCGGGACTAGCGGGAGAGGTCAGGTGGCTAGAGACCCAGTACTTC | CASSSGLAGEVRWLETQYF
TRBJ2-1 | TRBV15 | TRBD2 | few | TGTGCCACCAGCAGACCCTTAAGGCGGGGGGAGCAGTTCTTC | CATSRPLRRGEQFF
TRBJ1-4 | TRBV4-2 | TRBD1 | NA | TGTGCCAGCAGCCGTCGGACAGGGGATGAAAAACTGTTTTTT | CASSRRTGDEKLFF
TRBJ1-3 | TRBV6-5 | NA | NA | TGTGCCAGCAGCACACCCGGGAGCTCTGGAAACACCATATATTTT | CASSTPGSSGNTIYF
TRBJ1-1 | TRBV28 | NA | once | TGTGCCAGCAGTTTCTGGGGCCACGGGATTATCGCTTTCTTT | CASSFWGHGIIAFF
TRBJ1-1 | TRBV19 | NA | NA | TGTGCCAGTAGACAGGAGAGGAACACTGAAGCTTTCTTT | CASRQERNTEAFF
TRBJ2-1 | TRBV6-5 | TRBD2 | NA | TGTGCCAGCAGTTACGGCGGGAGCTACAATGAGCAGTTCTTC | CASSYGGSYNEQFF
TRBJ2-3 | TRBV6-2/TRBV6-3 | TRBD1 | once | TGTGCCAGCAGTGGGACAGCCTCAGATACGCAGTATTTT | CASSGTASDTQYF
TRBJ1-2 | TRBV19 | NA | NA | TGTGCCAGTAGTATAGATCGGCGCGGTAACTATGGCTACACCTTC | CASSIDRRGNYGYTF
TRBJ1-5 | TRBV19 | NA | NA | TGTGCCAGTAGGGCGGCGGGGGGAAGCAATCAGCCCCAGCATTTT | CASRAAGGSNQPQHF
TRBJ1-6 | TRBV18 | TRBD1 | NA | TGTGCCAGCTCACAAGACAGGGCTAATTCACCCCTCCACTTT | CASSQDRANSPLHF
TRBJ2-4 | TRBV7-9 | TRBD2 | NA | TGTGCCAGCAGCTTAGCGCTAGCGGGAGGTGGGTTAGCCAAAAACATTCAGTACTTC | CASSLALAGGGLAKNIQYF
TRBJ1-1 | TRBV29-1 | TRBD1 | few | TGCAGCGGTGGGACAGGGCTCACTGAAGCTTTCTTT | CSGGTGLTEAFF
TRBJ1-1 | TRBV7-3 | NA | NA | TGTGCCAGCAGCTTAAATTCAGTTCAGGTGAACACTGAAGCTTTCTTT | CASSLNSVQVNTEAFF
TRBJ2-2 | TRBV5-1 | NA | NA | TGCGCCAGCAGCTCGGGCCTGGACACCGGGGAGCTGTTTTTT | CASSSGLDTGELFF
TRBJ1-4 | TRBV6-6 | TRBD1 | NA | TGTGCCAGCAGGATACAGGGGGCGAGTGGTAATGAAAAACTGTTTTTT | CASRIQGASGNEKLFF
TRBJ2-5 | TRBV28 | NA | once | TGTGCCAGCAGCTCCACGTACGGCGCGGGGGCGCTTAAGACCCAGTACTTC | CASSSTYGAGALKTQYF
TRBJ2-3 | TRBV14 | NA | few | TGTGCCAGCAGCCAAGATCGCACAGGTCTGTCTAGCACAGATACGCAGTATTTT | CASSQDRTGLSSTDTQYF
TRBJ1-5 | TRBV19 | NA | NA | TGTGCCAGTAGTATCGCCGCGGCCGGGGGGACTCAGCCCCAGCATTTT | CASSIAAAGGTQPQHF
TRBJ1-1 | TRBV12-3/TRBV12-4 | NA | NA | TGTGCCAGCAGGCCGGGACAGAACACTGAAGCTTTCTTT | CASRPGQNTEAFF
TRBJ2-7 | TRBV11-2 | NA | NA | TGTGCCAGCAGCTTAGGGGTGGACTCTGCCTACGAGCAGTACTTC | CASSLGVDSAYEQYF